Listed below are T cell receptor beta chains from one sample, sequenced in a study of cytomegalovirus exposure and HLA in healthy donors. This table comes from immunoSEQ multiplex PCR, and its TCRdb copy is limited to in-frame clones, with some not included. The profile covers some 180,000 clones, with 82% appearing a single time and 1.5% taken by the ten largest. The sequencing sample was made of PBMCs. The receptors originated from a man aged 40-55 years in good health and CMV-seronegative. Both conserved end residues are part of each CDR3. The D gene is left open where the match is weak. Clone size appears in some rows only: once, few, many, or a class for an expanded clone.

d_call: TRBD2; v_call: TRBV7-8; j_call: TRBJ2-7; clone_size: -; cdr3_aa: CASSLRGTSGSPGIYEQYF; cdr3_nt: TGTGCCAGCAGCTTACGTGGGACTAGCGGGAGCCCGGGGATCTACGAGCAGTACTTC
d_call: -; v_call: TRBV6-1; j_call: TRBJ1-3; clone_size: -; cdr3_aa: CASRERGGRRGNTIYF; cdr3_nt: TGTGCCAGCAGAGAACGAGGGGGACGGCGCGGAAACACCATATATTTT
d_call: TRBD1; v_call: TRBV7-6; j_call: TRBJ2-7; clone_size: -; cdr3_aa: CASSLEGTGGYEQYF; cdr3_nt: TGTGCCAGCAGCTTAGAAGGGACAGGGGGATACGAGCAGTACTTC
d_call: -; v_call: TRBV4-3; j_call: TRBJ2-1; clone_size: few; cdr3_aa: CASSQWHSGARSEQFF; cdr3_nt: TGCGCCAGCAGCCAATGGCACTCAGGGGCTAGGAGTGAGCAGTTCTTC
d_call: -; v_call: TRBV7-9; j_call: TRBJ2-3; clone_size: -; cdr3_aa: CASTRGEAGERYF; cdr3_nt: TGTGCCAGCACCAGGGGGGAAGCGGGAGAACGGTATTTT
d_call: TRBD1; v_call: TRBV18; j_call: TRBJ2-3; clone_size: -; cdr3_aa: CASSPQTGGTDTQYF; cdr3_nt: TGTGCCAGCTCACCACAAACAGGGGGCACAGATACGCAGTATTTT
d_call: TRBD2; v_call: TRBV13; j_call: TRBJ2-3; clone_size: -; cdr3_aa: CASSLYGGSTDTQYF; cdr3_nt: TGTGCCAGCAGCTTATACGGGGGGAGCACAGATACGCAGTATTTT
d_call: -; v_call: TRBV9; j_call: TRBJ2-3; clone_size: -; cdr3_aa: CASSVGVREADTQYF; cdr3_nt: TGTGCCAGCAGCGTAGGAGTACGAGAGGCAGATACGCAGTATTTT
d_call: TRBD2; v_call: TRBV5-1; j_call: TRBJ2-2; clone_size: -; cdr3_aa: CASSQLAGVNTGELFF; cdr3_nt: TGCGCCAGCAGCCAACTAGCGGGTGTGAACACCGGGGAGCTGTTTTTT
d_call: -; v_call: TRBV14; j_call: TRBJ2-2; clone_size: -; cdr3_aa: CASSPLGAGRSGELFF; cdr3_nt: TGTGCCAGCAGCCCCCTTGGGGCGGGAAGGTCGGGGGAGCTGTTTTTT
d_call: -; v_call: TRBV28; j_call: TRBJ2-6; clone_size: -; cdr3_aa: CASSVGGSGANVLTF; cdr3_nt: TGTGCCAGCAGCGTCGGGGGTTCCGGGGCCAACGTCCTGACTTTC
d_call: -; v_call: TRBV5-4; j_call: TRBJ1-5; clone_size: -; cdr3_aa: CASSLARAVGNQPQHF; cdr3_nt: TGTGCCAGCAGCTTGGCCAGGGCTGTTGGCAATCAGCCCCAGCATTTT
d_call: -; v_call: TRBV5-1; j_call: TRBJ1-1; clone_size: -; cdr3_aa: CASSLEGGMDTEAFF; cdr3_nt: TGCGCCAGCAGCTTGGAGGGGGGGATGGACACTGAAGCTTTCTTT
d_call: -; v_call: TRBV5-1; j_call: TRBJ2-7; clone_size: -; cdr3_aa: CASSFSAGSSYEQYF; cdr3_nt: TGCGCCAGCAGCTTTTCGGCGGGGAGTTCCTACGAGCAGTACTTC
d_call: TRBD1; v_call: TRBV5-6; j_call: TRBJ1-3; clone_size: -; cdr3_aa: CASSLAGTGHTREISTIYF; cdr3_nt: TGTGCCAGCAGCTTGGCCGGGACAGGTCATACGAGGGAGATCTCCACCATATATTTT
d_call: -; v_call: TRBV19; j_call: TRBJ2-4; clone_size: -; cdr3_aa: CATQLGGRAKNIQYF; cdr3_nt: TGTGCCACCCAACTGGGGGGTAGGGCCAAAAACATTCAGTACTTC
d_call: -; v_call: TRBV4-3; j_call: TRBJ2-5; clone_size: -; cdr3_aa: CASSRGDSGKETQYF; cdr3_nt: TGCGCCAGCAGCCGGGGGGACTCGGGAAAAGAGACCCAGTACTTC
d_call: -; v_call: TRBV20-1; j_call: TRBJ2-7; clone_size: -; cdr3_aa: CSALTYEQYF; cdr3_nt: TGCAGTGCCCTCACTTACGAGCAGTACTTC
d_call: TRBD1; v_call: TRBV18; j_call: TRBJ1-4; clone_size: -; cdr3_aa: CASSPQTGTNEKLFF; cdr3_nt: TGTGCCAGCTCACCCCAGACAGGGACGAATGAAAAACTGTTTTTT
d_call: -; v_call: TRBV23-1; j_call: TRBJ2-1; clone_size: -; cdr3_aa: CASSPSTAYNEQFF; cdr3_nt: TGCGCCAGCAGTCCTTCGACAGCTTACAATGAGCAGTTCTTC
d_call: TRBD2; v_call: TRBV5-1; j_call: TRBJ2-3; clone_size: -; cdr3_aa: CASSGLAGGITDTQYF; cdr3_nt: TGCGCCAGCAGCGGACTAGCGGGAGGGATCACAGATACGCAGTATTTT
d_call: TRBD2; v_call: TRBV7-2; j_call: TRBJ2-1; clone_size: -; cdr3_aa: CASSLDELSGKNEQFF; cdr3_nt: TGTGCCAGCAGCTTAGACGAGTTAAGCGGGAAGAATGAGCAGTTCTTC
d_call: TRBD2; v_call: TRBV29-1; j_call: TRBJ2-1; clone_size: -; cdr3_aa: CSVAGGAIRNEQFF; cdr3_nt: TGCAGCGTTGCGGGGGGGGCGATTCGCAATGAGCAGTTCTTC
d_call: TRBD2; v_call: TRBV6-4; j_call: TRBJ2-1; clone_size: -; cdr3_aa: CATGTSGGNEQFF; cdr3_nt: TGTGCCACCGGGACTAGCGGGGGCAATGAGCAGTTCTTC
d_call: -; v_call: TRBV7-3; j_call: TRBJ2-3; clone_size: -; cdr3_aa: CASSFGSGIADTQYF; cdr3_nt: TGTGCCAGCAGCTTCGGGTCAGGGATCGCAGATACGCAGTATTTT
d_call: TRBD1; v_call: TRBV7-2; j_call: TRBJ1-2; clone_size: -; cdr3_aa: CASSLMGQGIDGYTF; cdr3_nt: TGTGCCAGCAGCTTAATGGGACAGGGAATAGATGGCTACACCTTC
d_call: -; v_call: TRBV29-1; j_call: TRBJ2-2; clone_size: few; cdr3_aa: CSVGVNSNTGELFF; cdr3_nt: TGCAGCGTCGGTGTCAATTCGAACACCGGGGAGCTGTTTTTT
d_call: TRBD1; v_call: TRBV14; j_call: TRBJ2-5; clone_size: -; cdr3_aa: CASSPGTANEETQYF; cdr3_nt: TGTGCCAGCAGCCCGGGGACAGCAAACGAGGAGACCCAGTACTTC
d_call: -; v_call: TRBV6-5; j_call: TRBJ2-4; clone_size: once; cdr3_aa: CASSWARGVAKNIQYF; cdr3_nt: TGTGCCAGCAGTTGGGCCAGGGGGGTGGCCAAAAACATTCAGTACTTC
d_call: TRBD2; v_call: TRBV13; j_call: TRBJ2-5; clone_size: once; cdr3_aa: CASSLARLADDQYF; cdr3_nt: TGTGCCAGCAGCTTAGCCCGACTAGCTGATGACCAGTACTTC
d_call: TRBD1; v_call: TRBV9; j_call: TRBJ2-1; clone_size: -; cdr3_aa: CASSPWTGGGGEQFF; cdr3_nt: TGTGCCAGCAGCCCCTGGACAGGGGGCGGGGGTGAGCAGTTCTTC
d_call: -; v_call: TRBV7-2; j_call: TRBJ1-3; clone_size: -; cdr3_aa: CASRVQGSGNTIYF; cdr3_nt: TGTGCCAGCAGAGTACAGGGTTCCGGAAACACCATATATTTT
d_call: TRBD2; v_call: TRBV7-9; j_call: TRBJ2-3; clone_size: few; cdr3_aa: CASSAVLVAGANSDTQYF; cdr3_nt: TGTGCCAGCAGCGCCGTCTTGGTAGCGGGGGCTAATTCGGATACGCAGTATTTT
d_call: -; v_call: TRBV19; j_call: TRBJ2-1; clone_size: once; cdr3_aa: CASSMGQEQFF; cdr3_nt: TGTGCCAGTAGTATGGGGCAGGAGCAGTTCTTC
d_call: -; v_call: TRBV18; j_call: TRBJ1-2; clone_size: once; cdr3_aa: CASSEDSNYGYTF; cdr3_nt: TGTGCCAGCTCAGAAGACAGTAACTATGGCTACACCTTC
d_call: TRBD2; v_call: TRBV30; j_call: TRBJ2-1; clone_size: -; cdr3_aa: CAGPFGSGGAGEQFF; cdr3_nt: TGTGCCGGACCCTTCGGAAGCGGGGGGGCCGGTGAGCAGTTCTTC
d_call: TRBD1; v_call: TRBV10-3; j_call: TRBJ2-7; clone_size: -; cdr3_aa: CAIRLDRGSREQYF; cdr3_nt: TGTGCCATCAGATTAGACAGGGGATCTAGGGAGCAGTACTTC
d_call: TRBD1; v_call: TRBV9; j_call: TRBJ1-4; clone_size: -; cdr3_aa: CASSVDGQGGTEKLFF; cdr3_nt: TGTGCCAGCAGCGTAGACGGACAGGGTGGGACTGAAAAACTGTTTTTT
d_call: -; v_call: TRBV6-5; j_call: TRBJ1-2; clone_size: -; cdr3_aa: CASSYRSDNYGYTF; cdr3_nt: TGTGCCAGCAGTTACAGGAGTGACAACTATGGCTACACCTTC
d_call: TRBD1; v_call: TRBV7-2; j_call: TRBJ1-5; clone_size: -; cdr3_aa: CASSPTGASNQPQHF; cdr3_nt: TGTGCCAGCAGCCCTACAGGGGCAAGCAATCAGCCCCAGCATTTT
d_call: -; v_call: TRBV6-1; j_call: TRBJ1-2; clone_size: -; cdr3_aa: CASSEEVLGYTF; cdr3_nt: TGTGCCAGCAGTGAAGAAGTACTCGGCTACACCTTC
d_call: -; v_call: TRBV6-6; j_call: TRBJ2-7; clone_size: -; cdr3_aa: CASSYLGGLGYEQYF; cdr3_nt: TGTGCCAGCAGTTACTTGGGCGGGTTAGGCTACGAGCAGTACTTC
d_call: -; v_call: TRBV10-3; j_call: TRBJ2-1; clone_size: -; cdr3_aa: CAIGVGTPDTGEQFF; cdr3_nt: TGTGCCATCGGGGTAGGGACTCCTGACACTGGTGAGCAGTTCTTC
d_call: TRBD2; v_call: TRBV9; j_call: TRBJ2-1; clone_size: -; cdr3_aa: CASSVGAGGHNEQFF; cdr3_nt: TGTGCCAGCAGCGTCGGAGCGGGGGGCCACAATGAGCAGTTCTTC
d_call: TRBD1; v_call: TRBV7-9; j_call: TRBJ2-1; clone_size: -; cdr3_aa: CASSLAEVGTAYNEQFF; cdr3_nt: TGTGCCAGCAGCTTAGCGGAGGTAGGGACAGCCTACAATGAGCAGTTCTTC
d_call: -; v_call: TRBV29-1; j_call: TRBJ2-1; clone_size: -; cdr3_aa: CSVECDSTYNEQFF; cdr3_nt: TGCAGCGTTGAATGCGACAGTACCTACAATGAGCAGTTCTTC
d_call: -; v_call: TRBV7-2; j_call: TRBJ2-6; clone_size: -; cdr3_aa: CASSLVQAGANVLTF; cdr3_nt: TGTGCCAGCAGCTTAGTACAGGCTGGGGCCAACGTCCTGACTTTC
d_call: TRBD1; v_call: TRBV5-7; j_call: TRBJ1-5; clone_size: once; cdr3_aa: CASSLDRGSGQPQHF; cdr3_nt: TGTGCCAGCAGCTTGGACAGGGGGAGCGGTCAGCCCCAGCATTTT
d_call: TRBD2; v_call: TRBV7-6; j_call: TRBJ2-5; clone_size: -; cdr3_aa: CASSLDLSGGIETQYF; cdr3_nt: TGTGCCAGCAGCTTAGACCTTAGCGGGGGGATTGAGACCCAGTACTTC
d_call: -; v_call: TRBV28; j_call: TRBJ2-2; clone_size: -; cdr3_aa: CGGAASNTGELFF; cdr3_nt: TGTGGTGGGGCCGCTTCTAACACCGGGGAGCTGTTTTTT
d_call: TRBD2; v_call: TRBV4-2; j_call: TRBJ2-1; clone_size: -; cdr3_aa: CASSQGPSGGVQSEQFF; cdr3_nt: TGTGCCAGCAGCCAAGGCCCTAGCGGGGGGGTACAGAGTGAGCAGTTCTTC
d_call: TRBD1; v_call: TRBV7-9; j_call: TRBJ1-2; clone_size: -; cdr3_aa: CASSLQGAGKYGYTF; cdr3_nt: TGTGCCAGCAGCCTACAGGGGGCAGGAAAATATGGCTACACCTTC